A selection of T cell receptor beta chains follows, all from one sample in a study of OX40 agonist ivuxolimab in advanced cancers. Measured with immunoSEQ multiplex PCR; TCRdb has only the in-frame clones, and not every one. The sample records just over 90,000 clones, about 90% being singletons. The sequencing used CD4+ or CD8+ T cells sorted from blood, collected in a trial of the OX40 agonist ivuxolimab. Receptors were obtained from an adult with an advanced solid tumor such as melanoma, head and neck, liver or kidney cancer. The CDR3 runs from the conserved cysteine through the conserved F or W.

V	J	CDR3
TRBV7-7	TRBJ2-2	CASSLSGTSVNTGELFF
TRBV29-1	TRBJ2-7	CSVAAGLPNEQYF
TRBV19	TRBJ2-3	CASRRSTSSTDTQYF
TRBV9	TRBJ2-5	CASSVYGDHQETQYF
TRBV19	TRBJ1-3	CASNPDRARGSGNTIYF
TRBV7-2	TRBJ2-7	CASSLETDRTPYF
TRBV19	TRBJ2-7	CASSPGDAGLYEQYF
TRBV4-2	TRBJ2-3	CASSTGGSGRVSTDTQYF
TRBV5-4	TRBJ2-1	CASSQGPYNEQFF
TRBV6-1	TRBJ1-1	CASSPDREGTEAFF
TRBV2	TRBJ2-7	CASSEMRVESYEQYF
TRBV19	TRBJ1-5	CASSIGGGQPQHF
TRBV19	TRBJ2-1	CASSIYSGRDNEQFF
TRBV28	TRBJ2-7	CASSFARLTYEQYF
TRBV6-1	TRBJ2-7	CASIMGQGASEQYF
TRBV15	TRBJ2-5	CATSRAGTGQETQYF
TRBV5-5	TRBJ2-5	CASSLDPDQETQYF